The 20 T cell receptor beta chains in this list originate from one sample, sequenced in a study of OX40 agonist ivuxolimab in advanced cancers. Here immunoSEQ multiplex PCR was the method, and the copy in TCRdb shows in-frame clones only, minus some. The data hold 150,000 to 170,000 clones, with 90% to 95% observed a single time. This material consisted of CD4+ or CD8+ T cells sorted from blood, taken in a trial of the OX40 agonist ivuxolimab. The source of these receptors is an adult with an advanced solid tumor such as melanoma, head and neck, liver or kidney cancer.

The chain has TRBV7-7 and TRBJ2-1, with 8 nucleotides matching TRBD2. V was pared by 4 bases and J by 4 bases, with 6 bases of the junction left unmatched. The germline V gene encodes CDR1 SSHAT and CDR2 FNYEAQ (reference sequence). The CDR3 runs 15 residues. CDR3 in amino acids: CASSSISGAYNEQFF. The CDR3 nucleotides are TGTGCCAGCAGCTCCATTAGCGGGGCTTACAATGAGCAGTTCTTC.

V and J are TRBV29-1 and TRBJ2-7; D possibly corresponds to TRBD2 (5 bases). Germline V gene data show CDR1 as SQVTM and CDR2 as ANQGSEA. With 4 bases removed from V and 3 bases from J, the gap between germline ends came to 16 bases. The CDR3 is 14 residues long. The CDR3 spells CSVGEGRGNYEQYF. DNA of the CDR3: TGCAGCGTTGGAGAGGGCCGAGGTAACTACGAGCAGTACTTC.

For the CDR3, the DNA is TGTGCCAGCAGATCTCCGGGACAGGGCCATGGCTACACCTTC. Translating it yields CASRSPGQGHGYTF. The chain has TRBV5-5 and TRBJ1-2, with TRBD1 identical over 9 bases. V gave up 5 bases and J gave up 6 bases; unmatched junction bases: 8. Looked up from germline, CDR1 is SGHKS and CDR2 is YYEKEE (reference sequence). The CDR3 contains 14 residues. Filled out from reference TRBV5-5 and TRBJ1-2, the complete variable domain reads DAGVTQSPTHLIKTRGQQVTLRCSPISGHKSVSWYQQVLGQGPQFIFQYYEKEERGRGNFPDRFSARQFPNYSSELNVNALLLGDSALYLCASRSPGQGHGYTFGSGTRLTVV.

As regards this clone: Other nucleotide sequences in the sample specify the same CDR3. This chain links TRBV29-1 with TRBJ2-7, with unresolved D. CDR1 is SQVTM, CDR2 ANQGSEA, per germline. There are 12 residues in the CDR3. V was trimmed by 6 bases and J by 0 bases, leaving 9 bases between them. CDR3 residues: CSVSGSSYEQYF. Here the CDR3 DNA reads TGCAGCGTGTCAGGAAGCTCCTACGAGCAGTACTTC.

CDR3 DNA sequence: TGCGCCAGCAGCCAAGCCCCTCCGGGACAGGGAGGTCCCCTCCACTTT. This sequence encodes CASSQAPPGQGGPLHF. The V gene is TRBV4-3, the J gene TRBJ1-6, with 9 bases identical to TRBD1. CDR1 is LGHNA and CDR2 is YSLEER in the germline V gene. CDR3 length equals 16 residues. After removal of 1 base from V and 13 bases from J, the junction contained 11 bases not matched to a gene.

The gene calls are TRBV19 and TRBJ2-7; possibly TRBD1 or TRBD2 for D (6 bases each). The germline gives CDR1 LNHDA, CDR2 SQIVND (reference sequence). This CDR3 is built from 18 residues. The CDR3 DNA reads as TGTGCAAGTCGGAGGGGTACAGGGACCGGGACCAGCACCTACGAGCAGTACTTC. Amino acids: CASRRGTGTGTSTYEQYF.

The genes are TRBV5-1 and TRBJ1-4, with D maybe TRBD1 (5 bases). CDR3 length equals 14 residues. V shed 0 bases and J shed 5 bases, with 8 bases lying between them. Per germline, CDR1 SGHRS and CDR2 YFSETQ. The CDR3 is CASSLGGLNEKLFF. The CDR3 DNA reads TGCGCCAGCAGCTTGGGGGGGTTAAATGAAAAACTGTTTTTT.

The chain links TRBV25-1 to TRBJ1-2; unclear D gene. Trimming removed 1 base at V and 5 bases at J, with 5 bases between. The CDR3 consists of 12 residues. CDR1 and CDR2 (germline): MGHDK, SYGVNS. The DNA for the CDR3 is TGTGCCAGCAGTGAATTCCAGTATGGCTACACCTTC. This encodes CASSEFQYGYTF.

The chain combines TRBV6-1 with TRBJ2-2; 13 nucleotides match TRBD2. CDR1 and CDR2 from the germline V gene are MNHNS and SASEGT. The V segment lost 6 bases and the J segment 6 bases; nucleotides outside the gene matches: 4. The CDR3 is 15 residues long. The CDR3 protein is CASRPGLAGAGELFF. CDR3 DNA: TGTGCCAGCAGGCCAGGACTAGCGGGAGCCGGGGAGCTGTTTTTT.

The chain carries TRBV6-5 and TRBJ2-7; D may correspond to TRBD1 or TRBD2 (5 bases each). The V gene lost 8 bases and the J gene lost 7 bases, with 18 bases spanning the gap. From germline, CDR1 is MNHEY and CDR2 SVGAGI. The CDR3 consists of 13 residues. The CDR3 sequence: CASGSAGAREQYF. In nucleotides, the CDR3 is TGTGCCAGCGGGTCGGCCGGGGCGCGGGAGCAGTACTTC.

The genes are TRBV7-2 and TRBJ1-3; weak D call: TRBD1 (5 bases). V was clipped by 4 bases and J by 0 bases, with 16 bases between them. Germline V gene data show CDR1 as SGHTA and CDR2 as FQGNSA. The CDR3 runs 17 residues. CDR3 loop: CASSSPGGLSSGNTIYF. The CDR3 DNA reads as TGTGCCAGCAGCTCCCCGGGGGGGTTGAGCTCTGGAAACACCATATATTTT.

The V and J genes are TRBV14 and TRBJ1-1; 7 nucleotides match TRBD1. The germline V gene encodes CDR1 SGHDN and CDR2 FVKESK. With V trimmed by 4 bases and J by 6 bases, 14 bases remained unmatched. CDR3 length: 16 amino acids. The CDR3 DNA follows: TGTGCCAGCAGCCTGGGTTTCGGACAGGTTAACGCTGAAGCTTTCTTT. Protein: CASSLGFGQVNAEAFF. The whole variable domain, filled in from reference TRBV14 and TRBJ1-1, reads EAGVTQFPSHSVIEKGQTVTLRCDPISGHDNLYWYRRVMGKEIKFLLHFVKESKQDESGMPNNRFLAERTGGTYSTLKVQPAELEDSGVYFCASSLGFGQVNAEAFFGQGTRLTVV.

The gene calls are TRBV18 and TRBJ2-1; TRBD2 agrees at 14 bases. J gave up 0 bases and V 3 bases, and 10 bases lay outside the gene matches. The CDR3 sequence is 20 residues long. Germline CDR1 is KGHSH and CDR2 is LQKENI. The CDR3 DNA sequence: TGTGCCAGCTCACCCACACCGACTAGCGGGGGGGTTGGCTCCTACAATGAGCAGTTCTTC. This encodes CASSPTPTSGGVGSYNEQFF. The full variable domain, in which reference TRBV18 and TRBJ2-1 provide the parts outside the CDR3, is NAGVMQNPRHLVRRRGQEARLRCSPMKGHSHVYWYRQLPEEGLKFMVYLQKENIIDESGMPKERFSAEFPKEGPSILRIQQVVRGDSAAYFCASSPTPTSGGVGSYNEQFFGPGTRLTVL.

The chain joins TRBV5-1 to TRBJ1-5, with D perhaps TRBD1 (5 bases). Germline V lookup: CDR1 SGHRS, CDR2 YFSETQ. The CDR3 totals 14 residues. Trimming stripped 4 bases from V and 4 bases from J, with 12 bases between. The CDR3 spells CASSPDGGNQPQHF. Written as DNA, the CDR3 is TGCGCCAGCAGCCCGGATGGGGGTAATCAGCCCCAGCATTTT. The full variable domain, its missing parts supplied by reference TRBV5-1 and TRBJ1-5, is KAGVTQTPRYLIKTRGQQVTLSCSPISGHRSVSWYQQTPGQGLQFLFEYFSETQRNKGNFPGRFSGRQFSNSRSEMNVSTLELGDSALYLCASSPDGGNQPQHFGDGTRLSIL.

V gene TRBV6-1 combines with J gene TRBJ1-1; D is unresolved. Germline V lookup: CDR1 MNHNS, CDR2 SASEGT. V shed 2 bases and J shed 5 bases, with 9 bases lying between them. The CDR3 has 13 residues. CDR3 region: CASSESGRTEAFF. Here the CDR3 DNA reads TGTGCCAGCAGTGAAAGTGGTAGGACTGAAGCTTTCTTT.

The rearrangement joins TRBV7-2 to TRBJ1-1; maybe TRBD1 (5 bases). The CDR3 spans 14 residues. The V gene lost 2 bases and the J gene lost 3 bases, with 10 bases spanning the gap. CDR1 SGHTA and CDR2 FQGNSA come from the germline V gene. In DNA form, the CDR3 reads TGTGCCAGCAGCTTAATCCCGGGGGACACTGAAGCTTTCTTT. Its translation is CASSLIPGDTEAFF.

The genes are TRBV29-1 and TRBJ1-1; D unresolved. CDR1 and CDR2 (germline): SQVTM, ANQGSEA. With 4 bases removed from V and 8 bases from J, the gap between germline ends came to 14 bases. The CDR3 has 12 residues. CDR3 sequence (DNA): TGCAGCGTTGCCCGCGCGGAGGGCGAAGCTTTCTTT. It specifies CSVARAEGEAFF. The whole variable domain, filled in from reference TRBV29-1 and TRBJ1-1, reads SAVISQKPSRDICQRGTSLTIQCQVDSQVTMMFWYRQQPGQSLTLIATANQGSEATYESGFVIDKFPISRPNLTFSTLTVSNMSPEDSSIYLCSVARAEGEAFFGQGTRLTVV.

The gene calls are TRBV18 and TRBJ1-5; 10 bases fit TRBD1. V lost 3 bases and J lost 6; bases outside the gene matches: 5. Germline CDR1 and CDR2: KGHSH and LQKENI. CDR3 length: 15 residues. CDR3: CASSPGTGDSQPQHF. Here the CDR3 DNA reads TGTGCCAGCTCACCGGGGACAGGGGATAGTCAGCCCCAGCATTTT.

The chain recombines TRBV5-1 with TRBJ2-7; no reliable D call. Germline assignment: CDR1 SGHRS and CDR2 YFSETQ. The V end was cut by 0 bases, the J end by 4 bases, with 14 bases between. The CDR3 consists of 15 residues. The CDR3 sequence is CASSLAVSLSYEQYF. CDR3 bases: TGCGCCAGCAGCTTGGCTGTCAGTTTAAGTTACGAGCAGTACTTC.

The J gene is TRBJ1-2, the V gene TRBV5-1, with D perhaps matching TRBD1 (5 bases). The V gene's germline CDR1 is SGHRS and CDR2 YFSETQ. The CDR3 runs to 14 residues. Trimming left V 4 bases short and J 4 bases short, with 14 bases between. The CDR3: CASSRGGEGYGYTF. The CDR3 nucleotides are TGCGCCAGCAGCCGGGGAGGGGAGGGCTATGGCTACACCTTC.